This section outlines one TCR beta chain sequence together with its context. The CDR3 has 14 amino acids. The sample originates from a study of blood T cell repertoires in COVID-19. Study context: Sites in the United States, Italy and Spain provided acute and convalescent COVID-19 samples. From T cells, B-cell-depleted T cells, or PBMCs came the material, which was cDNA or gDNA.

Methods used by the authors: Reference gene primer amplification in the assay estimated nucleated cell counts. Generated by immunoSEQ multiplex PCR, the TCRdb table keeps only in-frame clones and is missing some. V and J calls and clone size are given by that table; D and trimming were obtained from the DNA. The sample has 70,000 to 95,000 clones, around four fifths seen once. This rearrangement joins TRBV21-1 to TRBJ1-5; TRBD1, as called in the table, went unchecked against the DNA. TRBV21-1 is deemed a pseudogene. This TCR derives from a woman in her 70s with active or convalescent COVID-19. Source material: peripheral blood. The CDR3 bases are TGTGCCAGCAGCCAAGCCTTTCAGAATCAGCCCCAGCATTTT. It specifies CASSQAFQNQPQHF.